A selection of T cell receptor beta chains follows, all from one sample in a study of CD8+ T cells in alopecia areata. Profiled with immunoSEQ multiplex PCR; TCRdb holds only in-frame clones, not every one. The sample holds over 200,000 clones, around 62% seen once. The sample was CD4+ T cells sorted from blood, taken at week 0. These receptors came from a human donor with alopecia areata. Both conserved end residues are part of each CDR3. A D gene is named only where the DNA matches it firmly.

V gene: TRBV30
CDR3 length: 15
D gene: -
CDR3 protein: CAWSVIDSVTTEAFF

V gene: TRBV7-9
CDR3 length: 18
D gene: -
CDR3 protein: CASSSSSGQNPTNEKLFF

V gene: TRBV10-2
CDR3 length: 14
D gene: -
CDR3 protein: CASSDTGAPYGYTF

V gene: TRBV2
CDR3 length: 15
D gene: TRBD1
CDR3 protein: CASSVGQVDNQPQHF

V gene: TRBV6-5
CDR3 length: 14
D gene: -
CDR3 protein: CASSYGKGTDGYTF

V gene: TRBV5-4
CDR3 length: 12
D gene: -
CDR3 protein: CAIALVNTEAFF

V gene: TRBV19
CDR3 length: 11
D gene: TRBD1
CDR3 protein: CASSMEGQNTF

V gene: TRBV29-1
CDR3 length: 14
D gene: TRBD2
CDR3 protein: CSVGVLAGGETQYF

V gene: TRBV4-1
CDR3 length: 11
D gene: -
CDR3 protein: CASSHSDEQFF

V gene: TRBV10-3
CDR3 length: 12
D gene: -
CDR3 protein: CAISSVGAEAFF

V gene: TRBV14
CDR3 length: 13
D gene: -
CDR3 protein: CASSQALNSPLHF

V gene: TRBV4-1
CDR3 length: 16
D gene: TRBD1
CDR3 protein: CASSLLDRGRNSPLHF

V gene: TRBV9
CDR3 length: 13
D gene: -
CDR3 protein: CASSVATYNEQFF

V gene: TRBV15
CDR3 length: 14
D gene: TRBD1
CDR3 protein: CATSRESGGSEQFF

V gene: TRBV29-1
CDR3 length: 15
D gene: -
CDR3 protein: CSDDRDGRTNSPLHF

V gene: TRBV10-3
CDR3 length: 13
D gene: TRBD1
CDR3 protein: CAIRDRDNQPQHF

V gene: TRBV29-1
CDR3 length: 11
D gene: -
CDR3 protein: CSVLENTEAFF

V gene: TRBV2
CDR3 length: 12
D gene: TRBD1
CDR3 protein: CASSGQGQGQYF

V gene: TRBV29-1
CDR3 length: 14
D gene: TRBD1
CDR3 protein: CSVRLTGETYGYTF

V gene: TRBV6-6
CDR3 length: 16
D gene: -
CDR3 protein: CASRYWGSRPNTEAFF

V gene: TRBV7-6
CDR3 length: 14
D gene: -
CDR3 protein: CASSPRLDTYEQYF

V gene: TRBV6-6
CDR3 length: 15
D gene: TRBD1
CDR3 protein: CASSFGGQVGTEAFF

V gene: TRBV2
CDR3 length: 14
D gene: TRBD1
CDR3 protein: CASSVLGQGSEQYF

V gene: TRBV29-1
CDR3 length: 13
D gene: -
CDR3 protein: CSVALRRDQPQHF

V gene: TRBV6-5
CDR3 length: 16
D gene: TRBD1
CDR3 protein: CASSYRGRMDTDTQYF

V gene: TRBV29-1
CDR3 length: 12
D gene: -
CDR3 protein: CSTGTPGGELFF

V gene: TRBV14
CDR3 length: 11
D gene: -
CDR3 protein: CASSLGETQYF

V gene: TRBV18
CDR3 length: 14
D gene: -
CDR3 protein: CASSPRGDAYEQYF

V gene: TRBV6-6
CDR3 length: 15
D gene: -
CDR3 protein: CASSYSIGTNYEQYF

V gene: TRBV25-1
CDR3 length: 15
D gene: -
CDR3 protein: CASSVSRGSTDTQYF

V gene: TRBV25-1
CDR3 length: 12
D gene: -
CDR3 protein: CASRTGNQPQHF

V gene: TRBV7-9
CDR3 length: 14
D gene: TRBD1
CDR3 protein: CASSLDRGAYEQYF

V gene: TRBV6-5
CDR3 length: 13
D gene: -
CDR3 protein: CASSYKTGTEQYF

V gene: TRBV30
CDR3 length: 13
D gene: -
CDR3 protein: CAWSAGSNQPQHF

V gene: TRBV18
CDR3 length: 15
D gene: TRBD2
CDR3 protein: CASSTVAGSYNEQFF

V gene: TRBV27
CDR3 length: 17
D gene: TRBD2
CDR3 protein: CASTRTSGSTGANVLTF

V gene: TRBV2
CDR3 length: 12
D gene: -
CDR3 protein: CASRTDAYEQYF

V gene: TRBV5-1
CDR3 length: 13
D gene: -
CDR3 protein: CASSLAETYEQYF

V gene: TRBV7-9
CDR3 length: 14
D gene: TRBD1
CDR3 protein: CASSLGQGWETQYF

V gene: TRBV30
CDR3 length: 15
D gene: TRBD1
CDR3 protein: CAWSNYRQGLSPLHF

V gene: TRBV10-3
CDR3 length: 14
D gene: TRBD1
CDR3 protein: CAIRGQGGTDTQYF

V gene: TRBV5-6
CDR3 length: 13
D gene: TRBD1
CDR3 protein: CASSSRDRGTQHF

V gene: TRBV6-6
CDR3 length: 16
D gene: TRBD1
CDR3 protein: CASRPQTGWGKNIQYF

V gene: TRBV6-5
CDR3 length: 13
D gene: -
CDR3 protein: CASTWGRSMDYTF

V gene: TRBV5-6
CDR3 length: 15
D gene: -
CDR3 protein: CASSLGSVSTDTQYF

V gene: TRBV4-1
CDR3 length: 17
D gene: TRBD2
CDR3 protein: CASSRTRAGGSTDTQYF

V gene: TRBV19
CDR3 length: 15
D gene: TRBD1
CDR3 protein: CASSIEGTGNQPQHF

V gene: TRBV19
CDR3 length: 17
D gene: TRBD2
CDR3 protein: CASSSSPGGLSYNEQFF

V gene: TRBV5-1
CDR3 length: 15
D gene: -
CDR3 protein: CASSLAGSQTGELFF

V gene: TRBV27
CDR3 length: 13
D gene: TRBD1
CDR3 protein: CASRRQGAYEQYF

V gene: TRBV23-1
CDR3 length: 11
D gene: -
CDR3 protein: CASIDSNEQFF

V gene: TRBV29-1
CDR3 length: 15
D gene: -
CDR3 protein: CSAPRSSGAYNEQFF

V gene: TRBV7-9
CDR3 length: 15
D gene: -
CDR3 protein: CASSRQAANTGELFF

V gene: TRBV6-5
CDR3 length: 14
D gene: TRBD1
CDR3 protein: CASSLGQAKNIQYF

V gene: TRBV7-9
CDR3 length: 14
D gene: TRBD2
CDR3 protein: CASSLRTSWETQYF

V gene: TRBV2
CDR3 length: 13
D gene: -
CDR3 protein: CASRQQGKTEAFF

V gene: TRBV29-1
CDR3 length: 14
D gene: TRBD2
CDR3 protein: CSATPGLASNEQFF